This T cell receptor beta chain was sequenced for a study of T cells after yellow fever vaccination. Study-level background: SMART-Seq v4 Ultra Low Input prepared the low-cell-number fractions.

The CDR3 extends over 18 amino acids. V shed 0 bases and J shed 2 bases, with 18 bases lying between them. Germline assignment: CDR1 LNHDA and CDR2 SQIVND (reference sequence). TCRdb re-called the 5' RACE reads with MiXCR, one entry per CDR3 protein. The repertoire has 450,000 to 600,000 distinct CDR3 sequences, less than 15% of them found once; the top ten carry over 13%. The study's findings and limits: Once the booster was given, most primary-vaccination clones reappeared, at approximately 97% for CD4 and over 85% for CD8. The bulk population could contribute abundant contaminating clonotypes to FACS-sorted repertoires. Of the clonotypes, a small share occurred in both CD4 and CD8 compartments.

As for this clonotype: Its antigen is as yet unknown.

This chain links TRBV19 with TRBJ2-3; TRBD1 or TRBD2 may be the D gene (6 bases each). This TCR derives from a man aged 25 to 45 who received the YFV17D yellow fever vaccine. The specimen comprised PBMCs, sampled on the day of the yellow fever booster vaccination. CDR3 region: CASSIDLGGTSTTDTQYF. Written as DNA, the CDR3 is TGTGCCAGTAGTATAGATCTGGGGGGCACCTCTACCACAGATACGCAGTATTTT.